This TCR beta chain emerged from a study of T cell responses to AZD1222 COVID-19 vaccine (dated by TCRdb to the early 2020s). Broadly, across the study: A total of 230 to 250 trial participants underwent TCR sequencing, of whom some 200 had received two doses of AZD1222 and some 25 had received two doses of the MenACWY control vaccine. Trial participants were enrolled into age subgroups of 18-55, 56-69 and 70-plus years, which contained about 150, 28 and 57 TCR-sequenced participants, respectively.

The CDR3 regions of human TCRbeta chains were analyzed by immunosequencing. The paper's data handling went like this. TCRs in the repertoires were compared against a reference library of SARS-CoV-2-specific TCRs that had been generated with the MIRA antigen-specificity platform. Breadth was defined as the fraction of unique TCRs that were SARS-CoV-2-associated, and depth was defined as the fraction of total T cells that were SARS-CoV-2-associated. Using the MIRA data, each spike-specific TCR was mapped to the spike region that the TCR reacts to and placed in a CD4 or CD8 class. Log10-transformed breadth and depth values were compared by one-way ANOVA with Sidak's multiple comparisons tests. TCRdb holds this immuneACCESS table with in-frame rearrangements only. Some clones are missing; in checked studies, unresolved V genes explain under half, and the rest has no known cause. That table supplies the V and J calls and clone size; D and trimming were determined from the DNA. For this sample there are about 64,000 clones; under 90% appear just once. The top ten clonotypes cover about an eighth of the sample.

Comment on this clone: Its antigen remains unidentified. No per-base quality is available; no much larger clone lies one base away.

V drops 2 bases and J drops 4 bases, leaving 15 bases in between. The CDR3 holds 15 amino acids from the cysteine to the phenylalanine. Only the CDR3 part of the read is kept: 45 bases, read in frame from the first base. From the germline V gene (reference sequence), CDR1 is SGHKS and CDR2 is YYEKEE. What the authors observed across the whole study: The vaccine-associated CD4 TCRs covered the entire spike protein, and the dominant responses fell in regions 160-218 and 743-854. Because no samples from the day 14 peak response were available, repertoires could be characterized only after the peak T cell response. Conclusions about previously exposed vaccinees are limited, since just six AZD1222 recipients were seropositive for SARS-CoV-2 at baseline. Reportedly, almost half of the unique spike-specific TCRs recognized epitopes lying outside the regions that are mutated in the B.1.351 and B.1.1.7 variants. After two AZD1222 doses, spike-specific TCR breadth and depth were significantly higher than at day 0 and than in MenACWY recipients. Most participants were white British and females outnumbered males, and the authors suggested that clonal diversity may have been underestimated. In the small 56-69-year group, the increase in depth fell short of significance, most likely because of low power.

Taken with the paper, the label for time point translates to: about 28 days (+/-7) after the second vaccine dose. AZD1222 recipients given second doses at about 4 weeks or at about 12 weeks were pooled, since spike-specific TCR depth and breadth were not found to differ between the two schedules. Samples from vaccinated people were obtained from the UK trials COV001 and COV002, which included a single-blind randomized controlled phase 2/3 trial of AZD1222 (ChAdOx1 nCoV-19) in healthy adults. Trial participant PBMC samples were collected at day 0 and day 28 after the second dose for TCRbeta chain sequencing.

The sequence came from an adult who received the AZD1222 COVID-19 vaccine. The sequenced sample was peripheral blood, obtained 28 days after the second AZD1222 dose. The chain uses TRBV5-5 and TRBJ1-1; a tentative D call is TRBD1 (6 bases match). CDR3 region: CASSLMGASGTEAFF. The nucleotides are TGTGCCAGCAGCTTAATGGGGGCGAGTGGCACTGAAGCTTTCTTT.